Sequencing of this T cell receptor beta chain was carried out in a study of blood T cells in healthy people across ages. It was with a sample-barcoded 5' primer and a J-beta primer mix that a second PCR of roughly 7 to 12 cycles was run. In TCRdb, the 5' RACE reads were re-called with MiXCR into one record per CDR3 protein. The sample consists of roughly 650,000 distinct CDR3 sequences, roughly 32% of them appearing once. Germline CDR1 and CDR2: DFQATT and SNEGSKA (reference sequence). The length of the CDR3 is 13 residues. Unmatched junction bases numbered 8, after V lost 7 bases and J lost 4 bases. As regards this clonotype: This sequence may be a read error, since a much larger clone differs from it by one base.

This TCR was sampled from a woman older than 75 in good health. The V call is TRBV20-1, the J call TRBJ2-3, with 7 positions matching TRBD2. Sequenced sample: blood. The CDR3 loop reads CSVLGLAADTQYF. CDR3 nucleotide sequence: TGCAGTGTCCTAGGGCTAGCGGCAGATACGCAGTATTTT.